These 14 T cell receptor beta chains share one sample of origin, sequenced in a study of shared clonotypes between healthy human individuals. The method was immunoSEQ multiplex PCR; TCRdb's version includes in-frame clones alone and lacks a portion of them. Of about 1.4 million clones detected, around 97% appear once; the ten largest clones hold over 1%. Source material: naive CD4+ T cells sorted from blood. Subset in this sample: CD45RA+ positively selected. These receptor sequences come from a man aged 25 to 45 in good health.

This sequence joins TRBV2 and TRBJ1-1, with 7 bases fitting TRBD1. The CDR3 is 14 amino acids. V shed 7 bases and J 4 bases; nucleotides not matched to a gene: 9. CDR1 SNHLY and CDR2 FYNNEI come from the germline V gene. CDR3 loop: CASITQGSATEAFF. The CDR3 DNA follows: TGTGCCAGCATTACACAGGGGTCTGCCACTGAAGCTTTCTTT.

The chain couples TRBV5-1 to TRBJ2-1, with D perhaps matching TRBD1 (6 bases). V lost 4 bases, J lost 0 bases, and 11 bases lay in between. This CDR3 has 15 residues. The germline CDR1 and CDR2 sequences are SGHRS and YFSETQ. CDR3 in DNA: TGCGCCAGCAGCGTCGACAGGAGCTCCTACAATGAGCAGTTCTTC. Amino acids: CASSVDRSSYNEQFF.

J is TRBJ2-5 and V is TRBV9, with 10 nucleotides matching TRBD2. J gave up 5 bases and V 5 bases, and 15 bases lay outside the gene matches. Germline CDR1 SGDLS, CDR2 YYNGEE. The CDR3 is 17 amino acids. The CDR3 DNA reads TGTGCCAGCAGTGATAGCGGGAGGTCTCTCGCGGGGGAGACCCAGTACTTC. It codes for CASSDSGRSLAGETQYF. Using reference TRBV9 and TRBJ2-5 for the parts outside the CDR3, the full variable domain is DSGVTQTPKHLITATGQRVTLRCSPRSGDLSVYWYQQSLDQGLQFLIQYYNGEERAKGNILERFSAQQFPDLHSELNLSSLELGDSALYFCASSDSGRSLAGETQYFGPGTRLLVL.

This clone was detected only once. Written as DNA, the CDR3 is TGCGCCAGCAGCCCACAATTGACAGCGAACACTGAAGCTTTCTTT. Translated, it gives CASSPQLTANTEAFF. The chain carries TRBV4-1 and TRBJ1-1; D may be TRBD1 (5 bases). The germline V gene encodes CDR1 MGHRA and CDR2 YSYEKL. The V and J ends lost 4 bases and 1 base respectively, with 13 bases between them. The CDR3 is made up of 15 amino acids.

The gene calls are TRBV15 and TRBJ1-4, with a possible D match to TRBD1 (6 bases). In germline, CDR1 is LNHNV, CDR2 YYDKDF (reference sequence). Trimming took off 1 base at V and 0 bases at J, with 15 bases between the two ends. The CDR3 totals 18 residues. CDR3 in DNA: TGTGCCACCAGCAGAGGCGGACAGTCCATTGCAACTAATGAAAAACTGTTTTTT. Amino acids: CATSRGGQSIATNEKLFF.

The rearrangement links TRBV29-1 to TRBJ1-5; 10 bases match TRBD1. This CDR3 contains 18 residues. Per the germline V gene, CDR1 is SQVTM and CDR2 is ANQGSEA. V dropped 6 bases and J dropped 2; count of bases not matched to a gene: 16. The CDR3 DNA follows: TGCAGCGTAATACCAGGAAGCCGGACAGGGGGTGGCAATCAGCCCCAGCATTTT. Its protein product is CSVIPGSRTGGGNQPQHF.

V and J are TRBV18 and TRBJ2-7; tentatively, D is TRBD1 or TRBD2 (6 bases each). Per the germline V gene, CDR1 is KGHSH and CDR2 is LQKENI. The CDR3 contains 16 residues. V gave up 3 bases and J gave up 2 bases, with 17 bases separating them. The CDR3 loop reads CASSPLGGQFPYEQYF. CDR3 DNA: TGTGCCAGCTCACCCCTGGGGGGCCAGTTTCCCTACGAGCAGTACTTC.

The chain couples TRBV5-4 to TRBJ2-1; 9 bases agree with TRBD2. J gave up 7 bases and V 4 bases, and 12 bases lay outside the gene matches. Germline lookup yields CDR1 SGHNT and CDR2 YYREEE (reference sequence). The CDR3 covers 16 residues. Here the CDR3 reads CASSPTFSGSRNEQFF. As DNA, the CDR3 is TGTGCCAGCAGCCCGACGTTTAGCGGGAGTAGGAATGAGCAGTTCTTC.

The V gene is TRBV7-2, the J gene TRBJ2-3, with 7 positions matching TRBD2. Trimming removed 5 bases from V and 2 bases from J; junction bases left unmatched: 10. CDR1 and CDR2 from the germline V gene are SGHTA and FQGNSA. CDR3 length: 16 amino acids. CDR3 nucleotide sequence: TGTGCCAGCAGCACGAGAGGCGGGAGATACACAGATACGCAGTATTTT. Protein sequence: CASSTRGGRYTDTQYF.

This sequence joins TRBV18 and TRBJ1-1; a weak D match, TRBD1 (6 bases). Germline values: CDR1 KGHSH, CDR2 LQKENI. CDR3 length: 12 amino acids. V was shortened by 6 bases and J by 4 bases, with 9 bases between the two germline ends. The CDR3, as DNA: TGTGCCAGCTCCGTAGGGGGCACTGAAGCTTTCTTT. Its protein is CASSVGGTEAFF.

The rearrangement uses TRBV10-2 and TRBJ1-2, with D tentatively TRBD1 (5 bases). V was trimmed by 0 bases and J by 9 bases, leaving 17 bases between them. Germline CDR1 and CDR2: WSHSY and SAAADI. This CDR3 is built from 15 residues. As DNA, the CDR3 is TGCGCCAGCAGTGAGTCACAGGCAATCGCCCGCAGCTACACCTTC. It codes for CASSESQAIARSYTF.

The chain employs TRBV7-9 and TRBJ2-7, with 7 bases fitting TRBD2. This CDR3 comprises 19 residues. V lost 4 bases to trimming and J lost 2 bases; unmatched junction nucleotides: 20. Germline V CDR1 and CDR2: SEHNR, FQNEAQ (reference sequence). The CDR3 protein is CASSSVQGAKTSSPYEQYF. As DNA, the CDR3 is TGTGCCAGCAGCTCGGTCCAAGGGGCAAAGACTAGCAGCCCCTACGAGCAGTACTTC.

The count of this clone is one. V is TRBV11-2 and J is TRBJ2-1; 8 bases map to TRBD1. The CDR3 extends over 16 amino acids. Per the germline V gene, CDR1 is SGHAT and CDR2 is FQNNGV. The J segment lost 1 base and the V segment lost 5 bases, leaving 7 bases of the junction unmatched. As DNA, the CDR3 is TGTGCCAGCAGCCGTTCAGGGGGCAGGTCCTACAATGAGCAGTTCTTC. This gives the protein CASSRSGGRSYNEQFF.

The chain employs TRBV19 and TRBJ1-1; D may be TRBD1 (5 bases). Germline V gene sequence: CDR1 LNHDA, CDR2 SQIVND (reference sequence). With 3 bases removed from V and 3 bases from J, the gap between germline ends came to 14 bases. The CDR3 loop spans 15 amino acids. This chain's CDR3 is CASSIQGTRDTEAFF. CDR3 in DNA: TGTGCCAGTAGTATCCAGGGAACTAGGGACACTGAAGCTTTCTTT.